This is a list of T cell receptor beta chains from one sample in a study of control samples from healthy donors and cancer patients. Data came from immunoSEQ multiplex PCR; TCRdb stores just in-frame clones and leaves some out. The sample lists over 85,000 clones; 70% to 90% were seen once. Sequenced sample: PBMCs. The receptor source for this set is a woman aged 55-69 years with lung cancer. Both conserved end residues are part of each CDR3. Each record gives: CDR3 DNA, CDR3 protein, D gene, CDR3 length, clone size, V gene, J gene. D genes are given only for firm matches. A clone size is listed for some rows: how often the clone was seen (once, few, many), or a class if it is expanded.

TGTGCCAGCACTTCGGGAGGGGGCGCTTGGAATGAAAAACTGTTTTTT	CASTSGGGAWNEKLFF	TRBD1	16	-	TRBV5-4	TRBJ1-4
TGCGCCAGCAGCTTGGGGAGCGGGTACACAGATACGCAGTATTTT	CASSLGSGYTDTQYF	-	15	-	TRBV5-1	TRBJ2-3
TGTGCCAGCAGCTTGCCACGGGGCATTTCACCCCTCCACTTT	CASSLPRGISPLHF	-	14	-	TRBV7-2	TRBJ1-6
TGTGCCAGCAGGGGGACGGAGCAGTACTTC	CASRGTEQYF	-	10	once	TRBV6-1	TRBJ2-7
TGTGCCAGCACTAGATCACTAGCGTTGGAGCAGTACTTC	CASTRSLALEQYF	TRBD2	13	-	TRBV2	TRBJ2-7
TGTGCCAGCAGCTCTAAGCGGGGGGGCCGAACAGATACGCAGTATTTT	CASSSKRGGRTDTQYF	TRBD2	16	-	TRBV7-2	TRBJ2-3
TGTGCCAGCAGTGTATTTTCCGGGACAGGGAGCGGTGAAGCTTTCTTT	CASSVFSGTGSGEAFF	TRBD1	16	-	TRBV6-1	TRBJ1-1
TGTGCCAGCAGCTTAGCAGTATATCAGCCCCAGCATTTT	CASSLAVYQPQHF	-	13	-	TRBV7-2	TRBJ1-5
TGTGCCAGCAGCTTCGCCACAGGGAACACTGAAGCTTTCTTT	CASSFATGNTEAFF	-	14	-	TRBV11-3	TRBJ1-1
TGTGCCAGCAGCCAAGCGGGGGAGGTCGGGGAGCTGTTTTTT	CASSQAGEVGELFF	-	14	-	TRBV14	TRBJ2-2
TGTGCCAGCAGTTCTCGGGAGTATGAGCAGTTCTTC	CASSSREYEQFF	-	12	-	TRBV28	TRBJ2-1
TGTGCCAGCAGCGTAGGGGTAACGGGCTCCTACGAGCAGTACTTC	CASSVGVTGSYEQYF	-	15	-	TRBV9	TRBJ2-7
TGTGCCAGCAGGAGGGACAGGGGGCTTTACAATGAGCAGTTCTTC	CASRRDRGLYNEQFF	TRBD1	15	-	TRBV6-5	TRBJ2-1
TGTGCCAGCAGCGTAGTCCACGGGAGAAGCACAGATACGCAGTATTTT	CASSVVHGRSTDTQYF	-	16	-	TRBV9	TRBJ2-3
TGTGCCAGTAGTGCCCTTGGGGCAGCTGAAGCTTTCTTT	CASSALGAAEAFF	-	13	-	TRBV19	TRBJ1-1
TGCAGCGTTGACAGGGGAAACACTGAAGCTTTCTTT	CSVDRGNTEAFF	-	12	-	TRBV29-1	TRBJ1-1
TGTGCCAGCACCCAAGAGGCAGGGAGCTATGGCTACACCTTC	CASTQEAGSYGYTF	-	14	-	TRBV6-4	TRBJ1-2
TGTGCCAGCACCGACCTGACTAGCGGGAACACCGGGGAGCTGTTTTTT	CASTDLTSGNTGELFF	TRBD2	16	-	TRBV5-4	TRBJ2-2
TGTGCCAGCAGCCCCAGCTACGAGCAGTACTTC	CASSPSYEQYF	-	11	-	TRBV2	TRBJ2-7
TGTGCCAGCAGCGTAGTAGGGACAGGATACAATGAGCAGTTCTTC	CASSVVGTGYNEQFF	TRBD1	15	-	TRBV9	TRBJ2-1
TGTGCCAGCAGCCCGGAGGGGCCAGATACGCAGTATTTT	CASSPEGPDTQYF	-	13	-	TRBV7-9	TRBJ2-3
TGTGCCAGCAGTGCCGTGGCAGGGGGGGGAACTCAGCCCCAGCATTTT	CASSAVAGGGTQPQHF	TRBD1	16	-	TRBV2	TRBJ1-5
TGTGCCAGTAGTATTATCATGGAGAGGGAATGGGATTCACCCCTCCACTTT	CASSIIMEREWDSPLHF	-	17	-	TRBV19	TRBJ1-6
TGTGCCAGTAGTACCGGACTAGCCGGGGAGACCCAGTACTTC	CASSTGLAGETQYF	TRBD2	14	-	TRBV19	TRBJ2-5
TGCGCCAGCAGCTCGGGGACAGGGGGCGTAAACACTGAAGCTTTCTTT	CASSSGTGGVNTEAFF	TRBD1	16	once	TRBV5-1	TRBJ1-1
TGTGCCAGTAGTACTTTGGGACAGGGCACAGAAGCTTTCTTT	CASSTLGQGTEAFF	TRBD1	14	-	TRBV19	TRBJ1-1
TGTGCCAGTAGTATGGATATTGGCAGGGGGCTAGAGACCCAGTACTTC	CASSMDIGRGLETQYF	TRBD1	16	-	TRBV19	TRBJ2-5
TGTGCCAGCAGTTTAGACGGGACAGGGGTGTTCGTTTTGGCCACTGAAGCTTTCTTT	CASSLDGTGVFVLATEAFF	TRBD1	19	-	TRBV28	TRBJ1-1
TGTGCCAGTAGTATAGGACGGTATGGCTACACCTTC	CASSIGRYGYTF	-	12	-	TRBV19	TRBJ1-2
TGTGCCAGCAGTCCAGAAGGCCGGGCGGAGCAGTACTTC	CASSPEGRAEQYF	-	13	-	TRBV11-3	TRBJ2-7
TGTGCCAGCAGTTTGAGGACAGTGAGGGGCACTGAAGCTTTCTTT	CASSLRTVRGTEAFF	-	15	-	TRBV6-5	TRBJ1-1
TGTGCCAGCAGGATACAGGGGATGTCCTACGAGCAGTACTTC	CASRIQGMSYEQYF	TRBD1	14	-	TRBV6-5	TRBJ2-7
TGCGCCAGCAGCCAAGGGGGCTCCCTAGCCAAAAACATTCAGTACTTC	CASSQGGSLAKNIQYF	-	16	-	TRBV4-1	TRBJ2-4
TGTGCCAGCAGGCCGGGGACAGGGGAGAACACTGAAGCTTTCTTT	CASRPGTGENTEAFF	TRBD1	15	-	TRBV6-5	TRBJ1-1
TGTGCCAGCAGTTCAGGGAATCAGCCCCAGCATTTT	CASSSGNQPQHF	-	12	-	TRBV6-5	TRBJ1-5
TGTGCCAGCAGCCAAGTAGGCGCGGGGGGGCAGGAGTTCTTC	CASSQVGAGGQEFF	TRBD2	14	-	TRBV4-2	TRBJ2-1
TGTGCCAGCGGCGCGGGGCATTTGAACACTGAAGCTTTCTTT	CASGAGHLNTEAFF	-	14	-	TRBV3-1/TRBV3-2	TRBJ1-1
TGCGCCAGCAGCTTGGCCGGGCCCGATGGCTACACCTTC	CASSLAGPDGYTF	-	13	-	TRBV5-1	TRBJ1-2
TGTGCCAGCAGCCCCGTGGGGGTCGATCAGCCCCAGCATTTT	CASSPVGVDQPQHF	-	14	few	TRBV11-2	TRBJ1-5
TGCAGCGTGCGTAGCGGGACTAGCACAGATACGCAGTATTTT	CSVRSGTSTDTQYF	TRBD2	14	-	TRBV29-1	TRBJ2-3
TGTGCCAGTAGTAAAGGAATGTGGAACACTGAAGCTTTCTTT	CASSKGMWNTEAFF	-	14	-	TRBV19	TRBJ1-1
TGTGCCAGCAGGGGACTAGCGGGGTCTAGCACAGATACGCAGTATTTT	CASRGLAGSSTDTQYF	TRBD2	16	-	TRBV5-5	TRBJ2-3
TGTGCCAGCAGCCCTCACAGGTCTAGCTATGGCTACACCTTC	CASSPHRSSYGYTF	-	14	once	TRBV14	TRBJ1-2
TGTGCCACCGGACAGGGTGGGACTGAAGCTTTCTTT	CATGQGGTEAFF	TRBD1	12	-	TRBV10-3	TRBJ1-1
TGCGCCAGCAGCCAAGATTCCGGCGGGAATGAGCAGTTCTTC	CASSQDSGGNEQFF	-	14	-	TRBV4-3	TRBJ2-1
TGCAGTGCTATCCTAGGGGATACGCAGTATTTT	CSAILGDTQYF	-	11	-	TRBV20-1	TRBJ2-3
TGCGCCAGCAGCTCACACGAGGGAAGGACTGAAGCTTTCTTT	CASSSHEGRTEAFF	-	14	-	TRBV5-1	TRBJ1-1